The rows below give T cell receptor beta chains drawn from one sample of a study of OX40 agonist ivuxolimab in advanced cancers. The protocol was immunoSEQ multiplex PCR, while the TCRdb copy is restricted to in-frame clones and leaves out a portion. In the table there are tens of thousands of clones, approximately 86% of which are singletons. This sample comprised CD4+ or CD8+ T cells sorted from blood, obtained in a trial of the OX40 agonist ivuxolimab. Every receptor here comes from an adult with an advanced solid tumor such as melanoma, head and neck, liver or kidney cancer. Both conserved end residues are trimmed from each CDR3.

TRBV6-5	TRBJ2-1	ASSSRFSEQF
TRBV5-1	TRBJ2-7	ASSPLSGSSYEQY
TRBV5-4	TRBJ1-6	ASSGGFGRPNSPLH
TRBV6-1	TRBJ1-4	ASKFWGAGEKLF
TRBV5-4	TRBJ2-1	ASSPGLANEQF
TRBV5-1	TRBJ1-1	ASSPNGVWGTEAF
TRBV5-4	TRBJ1-1	ASSLRTNTEAF
TRBV6-5	TRBJ1-1	ASSELRGGEAF
TRBV27	TRBJ2-7	ASSRLRTGVSYEQY
TRBV5-1	TRBJ2-3	ASSLWSTDTQY
TRBV6-5	TRBJ1-2	ASSEPRLLGYT
TRBV19	TRBJ1-4	ASSSVSFNEKLF
TRBV6-1	TRBJ1-5	ATQTQAVSNQPQH
TRBV7-2	TRBJ2-2	ASSLFAGETGELF
TRBV7-2	TRBJ2-3	ASTTRRSEADTQY
TRBV14	TRBJ2-5	ASSQAGSPYQETQY
TRBV19	TRBJ2-6	ASRTAGLNPRSGANVLT
TRBV6-1	TRBJ2-1	ASSARDRGARSSYNEQF
TRBV4-1	TRBJ1-1	ASIGTTGTRMNTEAF
TRBV29-1	TRBJ2-1	SVERLALYNEQF
TRBV7-9	TRBJ1-5	ASSPRDSNQPQH
TRBV18	TRBJ1-5	ASSPWDSPNQPQH
TRBV16	TRBJ1-4	ASSRTTGNEKLF
TRBV7-2	TRBJ1-2	ASSSTTTAGAGGYT
TRBV27	TRBJ2-7	ASSPRGSSGNALSSYEQY
TRBV7-9	TRBJ2-1	ASSLVESYNEQF
TRBV18	TRBJ2-2	ASSPMDRNTGELF
TRBV7-2	TRBJ2-3	ASSLPDGRESTDTQY
TRBV7-3	TRBJ1-1	ASSLTGSTEAF